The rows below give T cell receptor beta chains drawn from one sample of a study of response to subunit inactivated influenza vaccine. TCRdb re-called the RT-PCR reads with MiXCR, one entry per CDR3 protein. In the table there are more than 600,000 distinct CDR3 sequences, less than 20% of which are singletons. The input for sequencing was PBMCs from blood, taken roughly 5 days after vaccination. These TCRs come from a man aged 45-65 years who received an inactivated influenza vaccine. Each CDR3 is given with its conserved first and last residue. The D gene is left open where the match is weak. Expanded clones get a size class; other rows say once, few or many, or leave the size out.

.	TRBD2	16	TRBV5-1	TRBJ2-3	CASSKGLAGQADTQYF	TGCGCCAGCAGCAAGGGACTAGCGGGACAGGCAGATACGCAGTATTTT
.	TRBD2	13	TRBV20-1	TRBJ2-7	CSAFLAGGNEQYF	TGCAGTGCATTCTTAGCGGGAGGGAACGAGCAGTACTTC
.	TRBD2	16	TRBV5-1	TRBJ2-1	CASSLRVAGGNDEQFF	TGCGCCAGCAGCTTGAGGGTCGCGGGAGGGAACGATGAGCAGTTCTTC
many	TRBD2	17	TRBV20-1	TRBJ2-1	CSARPLGGTTLYNEQFF	TGCAGTGCTAGACCTTTGGGGGGGACTACACTATACAATGAGCAGTTCTTC
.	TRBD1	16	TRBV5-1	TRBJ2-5	CASSARQRQGGETQYF	TGCGCCAGCAGCGCCAGACAAAGACAGGGTGGAGAGACCCAGTACTTC
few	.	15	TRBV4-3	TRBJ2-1	CASSQGVTDYNEQFF	TGCGCCAGCAGCCAAGGGGTTACAGATTACAATGAGCAGTTCTTC
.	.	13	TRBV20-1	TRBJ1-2	CSASGRANYGYTF	TGCAGTGCTAGCGGCAGAGCTAACTATGGCTACACCTTC
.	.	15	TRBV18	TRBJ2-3	CASSPGQKLTDTQYF	TGTGCCAGCTCACCCGGACAGAAGCTTACAGATACGCAGTATTTT
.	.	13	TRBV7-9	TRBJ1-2	CASSYGRDYGYTF	TGTGCCAGCAGCTACGGACGGGACTATGGCTACACCTTC
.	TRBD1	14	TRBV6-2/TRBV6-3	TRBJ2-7	CASSTGQGAHEQYF	TGTGCCAGCAGTACAGGACAGGGGGCTCACGAGCAGTACTTC
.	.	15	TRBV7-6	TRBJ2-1	CASSFGMRSDNEQFF	TGTGCCAGCAGCTTTGGAATGCGGTCTGACAATGAGCAGTTCTTC
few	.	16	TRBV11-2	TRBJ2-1	CASSLVLTIGGNEQFF	TGTGCCAGCAGCTTAGTATTAACTATTGGGGGTAATGAGCAGTTCTTC
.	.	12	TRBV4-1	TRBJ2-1	CASRAGVHEQFF	TGCGCCAGCAGAGCAGGGGTCCATGAGCAGTTCTTC
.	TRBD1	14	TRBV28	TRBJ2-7	CASIEGAVSYEQYF	TGTGCCAGCATAGAGGGGGCGGTCTCCTACGAGCAGTACTTC
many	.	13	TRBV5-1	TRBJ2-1	CASRSVRINEQFF	TGCGCCAGCAGGTCTGTTAGGATCAATGAGCAGTTCTTC
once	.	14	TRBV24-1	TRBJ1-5	CATSEIGSNQPQHF	TGTGCCACCAGTGAGATTGGTAGCAATCAGCCCCAGCATTTT
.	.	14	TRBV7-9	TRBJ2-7	CASSFQGISGEQYF	TGTGCCAGCAGTTTTCAGGGGATTTCTGGCGAGCAGTACTTC
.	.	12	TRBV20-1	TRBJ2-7	CSALGTAREQYF	TGCAGTGCGCTGGGGACTGCACGGGAGCAGTACTTC
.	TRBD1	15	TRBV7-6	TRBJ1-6	CASSLRGFGDSPLHF	TGTGCCAGCAGCCTCAGGGGGTTTGGGGATTCACCCCTCCACTTT
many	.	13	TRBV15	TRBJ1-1	CATSGRELTEAFF	TGTGCCACCAGCGGCAGGGAGTTAACTGAAGCTTTCTTT